These T cell receptor beta chains were read from a single sample in a study of T-cell reconstitution after alpha-beta-depleted transplantation in children. TCRdb processed the PCR reads anew with MiXCR; each CDR3 protein has one entry. The sample contains some 120,000 distinct CDR3 sequences, 9.7% of which appear only once. Material: PBMCs, mostly from graft donor cells, obtained 180 days after TCRalphabeta/CD19-depleted stem cell transplant. These receptors were taken from a girl younger than two who had a stem cell transplant for combined immunodeficiency, so the T cells may come from the graft donor. The CDR3 runs from the conserved cysteine through the conserved F or W. A D gene is named only where the DNA matches it firmly. Clone size is given for some rows only: seen once, a few or many times, or a class if the clone is expanded.

>TRBV7-2|TRBD1|TRBJ1-2|few
CASSFRGQGGEQGYTF
TGTGCCAGCAGCTTCCGAGGACAGGGGGGGGAGCAAGGCTACACCTTC
>TRBV12-3/TRBV12-4|NA|TRBJ2-5|NA
CASSLGSYNIQYF
TGTGCCAGCAGTTTAGGGAGTTATAATATCCAGTACTTC
>TRBV29-1|NA|TRBJ2-5|many
CSVRPEETQYF
TGCAGCGTTAGGCCGGAAGAGACCCAGTACTTC
>TRBV7-8|TRBD2|TRBJ2-7|few
CASSLRRTSGRAPYEQYF
TGTGCCAGCAGCCTCCGTAGGACTAGCGGGAGGGCCCCTTACGAGCAGTACTTC
>TRBV5-1|TRBD1|TRBJ2-7|NA
CASSRGQNYEQYF
TGCGCCAGCAGCAGGGGACAGAACTACGAGCAGTACTTC
>TRBV15|NA|TRBJ1-4|few
CATSRIYATNEKLFF
TGTGCCACCAGCAGGATCTATGCAACTAATGAAAAACTGTTTTTT
>TRBV10-3|NA|TRBJ2-3|NA
CAIRAAVTDTQYF
TGTGCCATCAGGGCAGCAGTCACAGATACGCAGTATTTT
>TRBV7-9|NA|TRBJ2-3|few
CASSTSRDSTDTQYF
TGTGCCAGCAGCACGTCCCGGGACAGCACAGATACGCAGTATTTT
>TRBV7-2|NA|TRBJ2-7|few
CASSLAQVAYEQYF
TGTGCCAGCAGCTTAGCCCAGGTTGCGTACGAGCAGTACTTC
>TRBV6-5|NA|TRBJ1-1|few
CASSRGGHTEAFF
TGTGCCAGCAGCCGAGGGGGGCACACTGAAGCTTTCTTT
>TRBV6-1|NA|TRBJ1-5|few
CASSPRKGDQPQHF
TGTGCCAGCAGTCCCCGTAAGGGGGATCAGCCCCAGCATTTT
>TRBV9|TRBD2|TRBJ2-7|few
CASSVLAGATYEQYF
TGTGCCAGCAGCGTTCTAGCGGGAGCGACCTACGAGCAGTACTTC
>TRBV29-1|TRBD1|TRBJ2-3|many
CSVGLYRGPSTDTQYF
TGCAGCGTTGGCCTTTACAGGGGCCCTAGCACAGATACGCAGTATTTT
>TRBV11-2|TRBD1|TRBJ2-7|NA
CASSLTGGLSEQYF
TGTGCCAGCAGCTTGACAGGGGGCCTAAGTGAGCAGTACTTC
>TRBV20-1|TRBD1|TRBJ1-5|NA
CSASRGGTGVRNQPQHF
TGCAGTGCTAGTCGAGGGGGGACAGGGGTGCGCAATCAGCCCCAGCATTTT
>TRBV5-1|NA|TRBJ2-1|few
CASSLRPGLDNNEQFF
TGCGCCAGCAGCTTACGGCCGGGACTGGACAACAATGAGCAGTTCTTC
>TRBV5-1|NA|TRBJ2-2|few
CASSIGTANTGELFF
TGCGCCAGCAGCATAGGGACGGCGAACACCGGGGAGCTGTTTTTT
>TRBV2|NA|TRBJ2-2|many
CASNTGPNTGELFF
TGTGCCAGCAACACGGGACCTAACACCGGGGAGCTGTTTTTT
>TRBV12-3/TRBV12-4|NA|TRBJ2-7|few
CASSFWAGALEQYF
TGTGCCAGCAGTTTCTGGGCTGGGGCTCTCGAGCAGTACTTC
>TRBV6-1|TRBD1|TRBJ1-6|NA
CASNLQGGANSPLHF
TGTGCCAGCAACCTCCAGGGGGGGGCTAATTCACCCCTCCACTTT
>TRBV25-1|NA|TRBJ2-7|NA
CASSESVWSSYEQYF
TGTGCCAGCAGTGAATCCGTCTGGTCCTCCTACGAGCAGTACTTC
>TRBV5-1|NA|TRBJ1-6|NA
CASSFGTNNSPLHF
TGCGCCAGCAGCTTCGGGACAAATAATTCACCCCTCCACTTT
>TRBV5-1|NA|TRBJ2-5|NA
CASSLVRGTGHQETQYF
TGCGCCAGCAGCTTGGTTCGGGGTACGGGACATCAAGAGACCCAGTACTTC
>TRBV20-1|NA|TRBJ1-5|NA
CSARQGRISNQPQHF
TGCAGTGCTAGACAGGGGAGAATTAGCAATCAGCCCCAGCATTTT
>TRBV29-1|TRBD2|TRBJ2-1|few
CSVGGSLAASYNEQFF
TGCAGCGTTGGGGGCTCCCTAGCGGCCTCCTACAATGAGCAGTTCTTC
>TRBV20-1|NA|TRBJ2-2|many
CSAEGAGELFF
TGCAGTGCTGAGGGGGCCGGGGAGCTGTTTTTT
>TRBV20-1|NA|TRBJ1-5|NA
CSARDGAGASNQPQHF
TGCAGTGCTAGAGATGGAGCAGGAGCCTCTAATCAGCCCCAGCATTTT
>TRBV20-1|NA|TRBJ1-5|NA
CSARELIWAGERSNQPQHF
TGCAGTGCTAGAGAGCTTATCTGGGCAGGGGAGAGAAGCAATCAGCCCCAGCATTTT
>TRBV5-6|TRBD1|TRBJ2-7|few
CASSPTGQGFYEQYF
TGTGCCAGCAGCCCTACGGGACAGGGCTTCTACGAGCAGTACTTC
>TRBV12-5|TRBD1|TRBJ2-7|few
CASGLPDRPTYEQYF
TGTGCTAGTGGTTTGCCGGACAGGCCGACCTACGAGCAGTACTTC
>TRBV9|NA|TRBJ1-4|NA
CASSVGPLEKLFF
TGTGCCAGCAGCGTAGGACCGCTTGAAAAACTGTTTTTT